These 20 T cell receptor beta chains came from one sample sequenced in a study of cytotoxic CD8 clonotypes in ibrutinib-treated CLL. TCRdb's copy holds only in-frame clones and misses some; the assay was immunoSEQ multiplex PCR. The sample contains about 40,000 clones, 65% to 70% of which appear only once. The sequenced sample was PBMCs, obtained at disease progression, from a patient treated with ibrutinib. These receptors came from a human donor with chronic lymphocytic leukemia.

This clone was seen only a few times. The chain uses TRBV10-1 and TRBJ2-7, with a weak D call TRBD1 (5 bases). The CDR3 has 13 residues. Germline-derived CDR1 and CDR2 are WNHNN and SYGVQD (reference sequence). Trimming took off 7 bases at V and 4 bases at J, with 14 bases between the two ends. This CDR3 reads CASIRDRAYEQYF. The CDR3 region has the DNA TGCGCCAGCATTAGAGACAGAGCGTACGAGCAGTACTTC.

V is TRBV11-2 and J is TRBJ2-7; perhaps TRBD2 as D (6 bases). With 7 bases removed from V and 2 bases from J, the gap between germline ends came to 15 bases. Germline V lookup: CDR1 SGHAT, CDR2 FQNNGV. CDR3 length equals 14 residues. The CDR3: CASTPEGNPYEQYF. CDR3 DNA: TGTGCCAGCACCCCGGAGGGGAACCCCTACGAGCAGTACTTC.

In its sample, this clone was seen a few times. Here the CDR3 reads CASSPSGRYEQYF. The CDR3 DNA reads TGTGCCAGCAGCCCTTCAGGGAGGTACGAGCAGTACTTC. This rearrangement joins TRBV11-2 to TRBJ2-7, with D perhaps matching TRBD2 (6 bases). This CDR3 is built from 13 residues. Germline lookup yields CDR1 SGHAT and CDR2 FQNNGV. Trimming removed 5 bases at V and 4 bases at J, with 12 bases between.

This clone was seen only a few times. The CDR3, as DNA: TGCAGCGGTGGCGTAGCGGGAGGAGAGCAGTACTTC. Protein: CSGGVAGGEQYF. The V gene is TRBV29-1, the J gene TRBJ2-7, with 10 positions matching TRBD2. The CDR3 spans 12 residues. The trim removed 7 bases at V and 7 bases at J, leaving 7 bases unmatched. Germline V gives CDR1 SQVTM, CDR2 ANQGSEA.

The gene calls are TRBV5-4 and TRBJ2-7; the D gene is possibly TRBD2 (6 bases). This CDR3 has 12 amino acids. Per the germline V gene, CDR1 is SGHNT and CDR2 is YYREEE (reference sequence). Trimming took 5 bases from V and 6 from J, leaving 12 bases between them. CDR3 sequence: CASSRGTGEQYF. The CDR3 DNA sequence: TGTGCCAGCAGTCGGGGGACGGGCGAGCAGTACTTC.

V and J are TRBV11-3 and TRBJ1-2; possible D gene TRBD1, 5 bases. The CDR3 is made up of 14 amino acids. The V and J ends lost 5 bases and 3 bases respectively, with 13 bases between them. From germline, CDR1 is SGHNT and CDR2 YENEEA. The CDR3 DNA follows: TGTGCCAGCAGCACCGGGGGTTATGACTATGGCTACACCTTC. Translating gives CASSTGGYDYGYTF.

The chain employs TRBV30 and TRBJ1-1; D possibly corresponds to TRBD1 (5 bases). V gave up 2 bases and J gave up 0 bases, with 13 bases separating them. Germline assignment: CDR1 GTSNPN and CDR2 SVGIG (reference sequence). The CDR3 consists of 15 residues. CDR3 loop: CAWSSVDSLNTEAFF. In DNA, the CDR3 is TGTGCCTGGAGTTCGGTAGACAGTTTGAACACTGAAGCTTTCTTT.

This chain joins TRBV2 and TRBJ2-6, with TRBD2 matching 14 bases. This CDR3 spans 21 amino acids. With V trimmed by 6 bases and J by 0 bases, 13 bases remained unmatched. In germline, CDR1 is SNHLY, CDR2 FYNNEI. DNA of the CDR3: TGTGCCAGCAGACCTCGGAATGGACTAGCGGGAGGTAACTCTGGGGCCAACGTCCTGACTTTC. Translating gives CASRPRNGLAGGNSGANVLTF.

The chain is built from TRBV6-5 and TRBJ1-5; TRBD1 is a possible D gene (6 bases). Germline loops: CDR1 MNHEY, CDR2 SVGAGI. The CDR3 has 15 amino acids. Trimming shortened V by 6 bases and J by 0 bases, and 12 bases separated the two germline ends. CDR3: CASRSTGYSNQPQHF. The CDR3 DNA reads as TGTGCCAGCAGGAGTACAGGGTATAGCAATCAGCCCCAGCATTTT.

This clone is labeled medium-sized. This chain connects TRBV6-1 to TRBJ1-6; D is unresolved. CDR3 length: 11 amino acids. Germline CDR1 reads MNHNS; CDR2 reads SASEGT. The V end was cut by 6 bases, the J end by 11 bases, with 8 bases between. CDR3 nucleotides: TGTGCCAGCAGCCACCCCGCACCCCTCCACTTT. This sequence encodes CASSHPAPLHF.

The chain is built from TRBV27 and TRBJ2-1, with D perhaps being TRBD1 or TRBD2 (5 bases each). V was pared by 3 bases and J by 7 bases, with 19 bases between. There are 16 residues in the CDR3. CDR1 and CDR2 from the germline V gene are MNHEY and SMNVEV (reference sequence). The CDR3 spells CASSLGRGGGGNEQFF. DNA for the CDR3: TGTGCCAGCAGTTTGGGTAGGGGCGGAGGTGGAAATGAGCAGTTCTTC.

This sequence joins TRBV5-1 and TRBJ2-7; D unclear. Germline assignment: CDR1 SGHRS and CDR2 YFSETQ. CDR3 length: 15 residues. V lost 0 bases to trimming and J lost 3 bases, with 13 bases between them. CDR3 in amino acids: CASSLAGQTLYEQYF. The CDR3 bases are TGCGCCAGCAGCTTGGCCGGGCAGACCCTCTACGAGCAGTACTTC.

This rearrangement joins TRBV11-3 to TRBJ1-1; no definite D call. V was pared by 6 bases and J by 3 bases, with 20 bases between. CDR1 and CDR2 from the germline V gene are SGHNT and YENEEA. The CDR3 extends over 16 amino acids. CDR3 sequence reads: CASSIGGMGFDTEAFF. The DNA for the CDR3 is TGTGCCAGCAGTATAGGAGGGATGGGATTCGACACTGAAGCTTTCTTT.

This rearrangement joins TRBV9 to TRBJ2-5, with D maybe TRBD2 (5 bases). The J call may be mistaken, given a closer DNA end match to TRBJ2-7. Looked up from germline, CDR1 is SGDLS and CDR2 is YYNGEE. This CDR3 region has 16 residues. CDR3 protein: CASSVGPGLNSYEQYF. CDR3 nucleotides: TGTGCCAGCAGCGTAGGGCCGGGGTTGAACTCCTACGAGCAGTACTTC.

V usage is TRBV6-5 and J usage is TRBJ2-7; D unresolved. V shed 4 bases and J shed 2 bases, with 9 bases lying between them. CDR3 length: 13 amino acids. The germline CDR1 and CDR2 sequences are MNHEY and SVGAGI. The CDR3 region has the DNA TGTGCCAGCAGTTCGGGCGGAACCTACGAGCAGTACTTC. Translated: CASSSGGTYEQYF.

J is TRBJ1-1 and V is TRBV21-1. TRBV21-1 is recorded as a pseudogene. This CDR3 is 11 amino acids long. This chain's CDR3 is CASTLDTEAFF. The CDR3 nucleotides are TGTGCCAGCACCCTGGACACTGAAGCTTTCTTT.

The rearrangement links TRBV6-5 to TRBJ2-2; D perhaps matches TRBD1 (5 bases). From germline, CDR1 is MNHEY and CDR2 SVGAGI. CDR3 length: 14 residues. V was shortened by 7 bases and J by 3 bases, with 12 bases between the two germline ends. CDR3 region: CASKAGWDTGELFF. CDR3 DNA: TGTGCCAGCAAAGCAGGGTGGGACACCGGGGAGCTGTTTTTT.

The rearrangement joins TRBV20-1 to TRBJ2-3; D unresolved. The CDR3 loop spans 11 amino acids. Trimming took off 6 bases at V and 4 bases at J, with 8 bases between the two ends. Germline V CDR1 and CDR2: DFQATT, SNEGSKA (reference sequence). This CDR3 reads CSAALSDTQYF. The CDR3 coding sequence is TGCAGTGCGGCACTCTCAGATACGCAGTATTTT.

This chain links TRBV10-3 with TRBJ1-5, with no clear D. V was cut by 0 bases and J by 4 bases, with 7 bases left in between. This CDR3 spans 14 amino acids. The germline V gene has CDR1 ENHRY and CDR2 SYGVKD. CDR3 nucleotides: TGTGCCATCAGTGAGTCATCAGTGAATCAGCCCCAGCATTTT. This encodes CAISESSVNQPQHF.

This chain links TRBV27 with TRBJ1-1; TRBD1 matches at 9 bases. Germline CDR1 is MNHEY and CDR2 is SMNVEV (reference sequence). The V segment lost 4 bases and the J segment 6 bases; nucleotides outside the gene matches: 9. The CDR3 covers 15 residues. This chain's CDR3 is CASSSHGQGIAEAFF. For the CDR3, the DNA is TGTGCCAGCAGTTCCCACGGACAGGGGATCGCTGAAGCTTTCTTT.